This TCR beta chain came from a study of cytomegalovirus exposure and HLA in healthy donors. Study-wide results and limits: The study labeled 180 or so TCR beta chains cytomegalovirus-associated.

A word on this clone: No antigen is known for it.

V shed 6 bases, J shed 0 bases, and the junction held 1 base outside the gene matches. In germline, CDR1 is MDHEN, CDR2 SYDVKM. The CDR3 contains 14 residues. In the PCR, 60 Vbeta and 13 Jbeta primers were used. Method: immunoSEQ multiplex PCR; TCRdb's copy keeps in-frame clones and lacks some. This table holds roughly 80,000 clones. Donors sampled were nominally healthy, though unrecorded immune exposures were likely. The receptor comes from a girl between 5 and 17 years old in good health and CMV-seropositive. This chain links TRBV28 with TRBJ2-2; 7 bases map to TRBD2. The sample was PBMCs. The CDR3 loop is CASSTSANTGELFF. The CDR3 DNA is TGTGCCAGCAGCACTAGCGCGAACACCGGGGAGCTGTTTTTT.